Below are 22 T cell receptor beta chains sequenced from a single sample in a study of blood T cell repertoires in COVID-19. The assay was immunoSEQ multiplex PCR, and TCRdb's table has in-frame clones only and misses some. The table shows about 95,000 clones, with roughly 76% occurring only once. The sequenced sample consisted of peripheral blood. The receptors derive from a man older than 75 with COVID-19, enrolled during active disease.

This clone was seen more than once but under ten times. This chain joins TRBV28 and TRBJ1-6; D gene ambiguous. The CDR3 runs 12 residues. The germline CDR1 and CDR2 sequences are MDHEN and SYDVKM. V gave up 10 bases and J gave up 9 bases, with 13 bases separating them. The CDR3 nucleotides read TGTGCCACCCTCTCAGCGGGTTCACCCCTCCACTTT. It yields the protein CATLSAGSPLHF.

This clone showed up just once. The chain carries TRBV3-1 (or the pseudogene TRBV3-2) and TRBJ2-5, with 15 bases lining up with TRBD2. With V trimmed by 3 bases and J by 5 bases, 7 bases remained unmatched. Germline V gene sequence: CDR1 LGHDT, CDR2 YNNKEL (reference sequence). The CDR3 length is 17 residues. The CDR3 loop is CASSHFGLAGGPETQYF. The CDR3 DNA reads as TGTGCCAGCAGCCATTTCGGACTAGCGGGAGGGCCGGAGACCCAGTACTTC.

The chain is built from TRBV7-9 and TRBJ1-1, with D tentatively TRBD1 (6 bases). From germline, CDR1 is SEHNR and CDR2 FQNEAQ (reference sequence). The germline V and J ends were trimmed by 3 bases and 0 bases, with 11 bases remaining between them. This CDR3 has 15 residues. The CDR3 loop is CASSLTGNMNTEAFF. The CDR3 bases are TGTGCCAGCAGCTTGACAGGAAACATGAACACTGAAGCTTTCTTT.

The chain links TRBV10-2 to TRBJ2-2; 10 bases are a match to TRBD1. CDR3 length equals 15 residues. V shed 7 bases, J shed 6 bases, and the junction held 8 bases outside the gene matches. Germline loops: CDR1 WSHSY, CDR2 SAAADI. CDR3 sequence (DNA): TGCGCCAGCATACCGGGACAGGGGATCGCCGGGGAGCTGTTTTTT. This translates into CASIPGQGIAGELFF.

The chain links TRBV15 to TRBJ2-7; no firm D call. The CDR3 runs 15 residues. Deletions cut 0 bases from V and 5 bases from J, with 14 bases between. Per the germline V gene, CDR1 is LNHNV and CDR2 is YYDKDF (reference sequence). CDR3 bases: TGTGCCACCAGCAGAGATCGCGAAAGTATTAACGAGCAGTACTTC. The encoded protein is CATSRDRESINEQYF. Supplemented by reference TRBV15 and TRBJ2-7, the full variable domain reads DAMVIQNPRYQVTQFGKPVTLSCSQTLNHNVMYWYQQKSSQAPKLLFHYYDKDFNNEADTPDNFQSRRPNTSFCFLDIRSPGLGDTAMYLCATSRDRESINEQYFGPGTRLTVT.

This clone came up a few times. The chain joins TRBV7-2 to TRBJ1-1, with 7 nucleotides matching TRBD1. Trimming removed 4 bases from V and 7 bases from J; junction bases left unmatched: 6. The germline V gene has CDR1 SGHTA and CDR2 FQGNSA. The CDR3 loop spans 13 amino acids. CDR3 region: CASSSLGQFEAFF. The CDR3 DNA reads TGTGCCAGCAGCTCCTTGGGACAGTTTGAAGCTTTCTTT.

The DNA for the CDR3 is TGTGCCAGCAGTGGACTAACAGCGGGAGAGCAGTACTTC. Translated: CASSGLTAGEQYF. The chain employs TRBV6-6 and TRBJ2-7; 7 bases fit TRBD2. Germline V gene sequence: CDR1 MNHNY, CDR2 SVGAGI (reference sequence). This CDR3 has 13 residues. V shed 5 bases, J shed 7 bases, and the junction held 8 bases outside the gene matches.

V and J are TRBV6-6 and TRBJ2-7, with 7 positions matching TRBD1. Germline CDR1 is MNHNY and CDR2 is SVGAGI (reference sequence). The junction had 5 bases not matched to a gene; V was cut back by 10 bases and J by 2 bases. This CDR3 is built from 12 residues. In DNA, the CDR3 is TGTGCCACCCGGGACAGACCCTACGAGCAGTACTTC. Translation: CATRDRPYEQYF.

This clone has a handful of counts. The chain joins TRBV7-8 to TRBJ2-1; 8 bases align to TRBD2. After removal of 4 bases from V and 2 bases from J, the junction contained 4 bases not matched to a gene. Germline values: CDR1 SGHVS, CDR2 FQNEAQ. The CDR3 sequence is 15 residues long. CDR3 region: CASSSISGTYNEQFF. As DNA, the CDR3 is TGTGCCAGCAGCTCGATTAGCGGGACCTACAATGAGCAGTTCTTC.

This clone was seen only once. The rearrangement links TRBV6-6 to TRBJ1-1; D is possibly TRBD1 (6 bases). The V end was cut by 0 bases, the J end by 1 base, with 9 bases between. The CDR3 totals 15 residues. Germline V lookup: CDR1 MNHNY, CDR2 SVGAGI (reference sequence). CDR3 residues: CASSYSPQGNTEAFF. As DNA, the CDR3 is TGTGCCAGCAGTTACTCGCCACAGGGGAACACTGAAGCTTTCTTT.

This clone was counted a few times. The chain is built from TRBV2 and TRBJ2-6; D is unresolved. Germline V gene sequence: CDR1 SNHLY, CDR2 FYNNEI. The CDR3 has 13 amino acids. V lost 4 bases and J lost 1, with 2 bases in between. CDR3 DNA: TGTGCCAGCAGTGTATCTGGGGCCAACGTCCTGACTTTC. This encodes CASSVSGANVLTF.

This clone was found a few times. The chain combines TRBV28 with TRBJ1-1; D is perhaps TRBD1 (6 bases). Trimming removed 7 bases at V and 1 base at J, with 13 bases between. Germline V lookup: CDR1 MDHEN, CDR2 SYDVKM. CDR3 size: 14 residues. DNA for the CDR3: TGTGCCAGCAAGCAGGGGAGGGCGAACACTGAAGCTTTCTTT. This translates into CASKQGRANTEAFF.

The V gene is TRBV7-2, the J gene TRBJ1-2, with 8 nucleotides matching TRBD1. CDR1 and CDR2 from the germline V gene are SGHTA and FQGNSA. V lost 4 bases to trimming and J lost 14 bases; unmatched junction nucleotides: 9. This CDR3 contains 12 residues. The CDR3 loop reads CASSSMTGERTF. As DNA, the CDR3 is TGTGCCAGCAGCTCCATGACAGGGGAGAGGACCTTC.

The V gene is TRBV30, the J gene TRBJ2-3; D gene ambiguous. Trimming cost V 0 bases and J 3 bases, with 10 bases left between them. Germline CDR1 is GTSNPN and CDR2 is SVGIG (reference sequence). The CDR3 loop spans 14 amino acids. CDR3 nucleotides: TGTGCCTGGAGTGTGTTCTTCCGGACAGATACGCAGTATTTT. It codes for CAWSVFFRTDTQYF.

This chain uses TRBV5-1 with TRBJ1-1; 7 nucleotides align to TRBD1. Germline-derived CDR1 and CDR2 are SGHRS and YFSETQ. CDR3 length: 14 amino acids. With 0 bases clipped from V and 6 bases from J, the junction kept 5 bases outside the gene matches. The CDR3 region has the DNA TGCGCCAGCAGCTTGGCCAACAGGGGTGCTGAAGCTTTCTTT. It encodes CASSLANRGAEAFF. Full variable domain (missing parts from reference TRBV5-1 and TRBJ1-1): KAGVTQTPRYLIKTRGQQVTLSCSPISGHRSVSWYQQTPGQGLQFLFEYFSETQRNKGNFPGRFSGRQFSNSRSEMNVSTLELGDSALYLCASSLANRGAEAFFGQGTRLTVV.

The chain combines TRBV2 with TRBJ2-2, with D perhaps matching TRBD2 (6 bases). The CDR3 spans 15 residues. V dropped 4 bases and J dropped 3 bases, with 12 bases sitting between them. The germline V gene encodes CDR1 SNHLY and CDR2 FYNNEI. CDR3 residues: CASSVEGTYTGELFF. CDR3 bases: TGTGCCAGCAGTGTTGAAGGGACTTACACCGGGGAGCTGTTTTTT.

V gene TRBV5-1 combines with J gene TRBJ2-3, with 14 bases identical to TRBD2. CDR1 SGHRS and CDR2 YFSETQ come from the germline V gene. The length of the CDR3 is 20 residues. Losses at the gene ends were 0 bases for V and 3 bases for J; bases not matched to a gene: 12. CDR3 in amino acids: CASSLVKGTSGSLPTDTQYF. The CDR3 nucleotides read TGCGCCAGCAGCTTGGTAAAGGGGACTAGCGGGAGCTTACCGACAGATACGCAGTATTTT.

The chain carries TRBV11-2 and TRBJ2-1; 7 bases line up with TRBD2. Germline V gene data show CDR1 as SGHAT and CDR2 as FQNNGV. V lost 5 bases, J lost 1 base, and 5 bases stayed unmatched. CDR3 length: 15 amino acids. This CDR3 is CASSRGGGSYNEQFF. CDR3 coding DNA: TGTGCCAGCAGCCGAGGCGGGGGATCCTACAATGAGCAGTTCTTC.

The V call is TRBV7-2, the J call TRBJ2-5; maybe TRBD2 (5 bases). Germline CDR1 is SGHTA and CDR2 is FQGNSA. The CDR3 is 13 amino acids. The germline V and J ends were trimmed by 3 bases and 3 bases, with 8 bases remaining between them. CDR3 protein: CASSFLLEETQYF. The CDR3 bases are TGTGCCAGCAGCTTCTTACTAGAAGAGACCCAGTACTTC.

CDR3 residues: CASSPPETEVYGYTF. Here the CDR3 DNA reads TGTGCCAGCAGCCCTCCCGAGACGGAGGTTTATGGCTACACCTTC. This chain uses TRBV7-2 with TRBJ1-2; D is unresolved. Germline CDR1 is SGHTA and CDR2 is FQGNSA. The CDR3 is made up of 15 amino acids. Trimming pared 5 bases from V and 5 bases from J, leaving 18 bases between.

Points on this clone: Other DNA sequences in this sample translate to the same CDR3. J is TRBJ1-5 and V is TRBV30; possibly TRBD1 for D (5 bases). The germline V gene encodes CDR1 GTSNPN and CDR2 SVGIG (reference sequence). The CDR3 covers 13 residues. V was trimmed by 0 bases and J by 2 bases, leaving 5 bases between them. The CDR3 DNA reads TGTGCCTGGAGTGTACAGGGCAATCAGCCCCAGCATTTT. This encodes CAWSVQGNQPQHF.

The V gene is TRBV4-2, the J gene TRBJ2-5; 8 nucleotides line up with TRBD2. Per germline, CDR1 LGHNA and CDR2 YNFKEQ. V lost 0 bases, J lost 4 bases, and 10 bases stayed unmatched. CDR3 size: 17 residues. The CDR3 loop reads CASSQDMDGGAGETQYF. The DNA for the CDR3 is TGTGCCAGCAGCCAAGATATGGACGGGGGGGCGGGAGAGACCCAGTACTTC.